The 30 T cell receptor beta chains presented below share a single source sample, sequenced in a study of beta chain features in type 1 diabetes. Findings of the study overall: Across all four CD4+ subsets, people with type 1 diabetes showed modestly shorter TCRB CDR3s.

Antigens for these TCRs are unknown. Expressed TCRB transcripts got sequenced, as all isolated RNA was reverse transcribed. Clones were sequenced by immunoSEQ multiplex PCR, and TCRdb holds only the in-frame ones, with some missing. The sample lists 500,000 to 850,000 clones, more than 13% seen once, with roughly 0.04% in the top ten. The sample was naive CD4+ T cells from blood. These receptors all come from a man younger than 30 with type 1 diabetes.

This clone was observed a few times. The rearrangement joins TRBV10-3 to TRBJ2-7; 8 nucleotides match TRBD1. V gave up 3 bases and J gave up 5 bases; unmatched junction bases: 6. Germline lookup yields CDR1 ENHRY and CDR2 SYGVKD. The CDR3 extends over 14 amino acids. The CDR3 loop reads CAISESGGVHEQYF. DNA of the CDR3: TGTGCCATCAGTGAATCAGGGGGCGTTCACGAGCAGTACTTC.

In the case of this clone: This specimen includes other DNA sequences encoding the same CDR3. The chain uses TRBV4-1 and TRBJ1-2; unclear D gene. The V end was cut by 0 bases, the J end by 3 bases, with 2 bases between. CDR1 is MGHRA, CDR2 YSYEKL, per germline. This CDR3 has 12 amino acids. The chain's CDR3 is CASSQDDYGYTF. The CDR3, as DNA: TGCGCCAGCAGCCAAGATGACTATGGCTACACCTTC.

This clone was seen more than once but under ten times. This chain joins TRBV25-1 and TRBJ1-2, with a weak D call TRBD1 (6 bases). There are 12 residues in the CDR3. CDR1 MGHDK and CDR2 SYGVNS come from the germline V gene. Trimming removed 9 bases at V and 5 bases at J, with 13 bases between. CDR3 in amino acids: CASEGDGYGYTF. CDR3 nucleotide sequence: TGTGCCAGTGAGGGGGACGGGTATGGCTACACCTTC.

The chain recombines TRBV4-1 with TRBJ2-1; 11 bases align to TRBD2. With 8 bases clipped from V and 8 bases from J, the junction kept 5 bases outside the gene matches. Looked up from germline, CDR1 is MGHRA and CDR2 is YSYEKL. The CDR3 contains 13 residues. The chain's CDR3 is CASGLAGGYEQFF. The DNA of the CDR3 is TGCGCCAGCGGCCTAGCGGGAGGCTATGAGCAGTTCTTC.

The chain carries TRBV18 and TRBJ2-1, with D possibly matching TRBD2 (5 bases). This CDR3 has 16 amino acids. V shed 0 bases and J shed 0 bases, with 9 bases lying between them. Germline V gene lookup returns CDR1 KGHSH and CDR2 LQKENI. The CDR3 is CASSPPGRSSYNEQFF. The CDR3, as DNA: TGTGCCAGCTCACCACCGGGGAGAAGCTCCTACAATGAGCAGTTCTTC.

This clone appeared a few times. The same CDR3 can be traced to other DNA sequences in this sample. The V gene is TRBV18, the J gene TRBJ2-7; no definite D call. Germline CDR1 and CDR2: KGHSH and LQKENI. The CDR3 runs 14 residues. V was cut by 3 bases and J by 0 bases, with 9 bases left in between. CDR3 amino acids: CASSPPGSSYEQYF. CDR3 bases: TGTGCCAGCTCACCTCCCGGTAGCTCCTACGAGCAGTACTTC. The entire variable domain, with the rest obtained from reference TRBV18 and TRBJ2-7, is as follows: NAGVMQNPRHLVRRRGQEARLRCSPMKGHSHVYWYRQLPEEGLKFMVYLQKENIIDESGMPKERFSAEFPKEGPSILRIQQVVRGDSAAYFCASSPPGSSYEQYFGPGTRLTVT.

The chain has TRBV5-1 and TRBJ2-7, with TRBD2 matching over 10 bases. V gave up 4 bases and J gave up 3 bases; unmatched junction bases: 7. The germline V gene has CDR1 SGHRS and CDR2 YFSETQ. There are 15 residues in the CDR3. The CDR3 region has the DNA TGCGCCAGCAGCGCTAAACCTAGCGGGAGCTACGAGCAGTACTTC. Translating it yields CASSAKPSGSYEQYF.

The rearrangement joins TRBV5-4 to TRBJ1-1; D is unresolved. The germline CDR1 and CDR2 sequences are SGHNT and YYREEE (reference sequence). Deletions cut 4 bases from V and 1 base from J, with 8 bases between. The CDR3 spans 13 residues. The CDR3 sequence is CASSLVSNTEAFF. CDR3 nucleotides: TGTGCCAGCAGCCTGGTATCGAACACTGAAGCTTTCTTT. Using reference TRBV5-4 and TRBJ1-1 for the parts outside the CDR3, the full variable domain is ETGVTQSPTHLIKTRGQQVTLRCSSQSGHNTVSWYQQALGQGPQFIFQYYREEENGRGNFPPRFSGLQFPNYSSELNVNALELDDSALYLCASSLVSNTEAFFGQGTRLTVV.

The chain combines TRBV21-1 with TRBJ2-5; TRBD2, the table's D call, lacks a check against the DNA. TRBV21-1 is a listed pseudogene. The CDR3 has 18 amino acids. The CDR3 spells CASSKDGLAEGCVKTQYF. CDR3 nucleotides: TGTGCCAGCAGCAAAGATGGGCTAGCGGAAGGGTGTGTGAAGACCCAGTACTTC.

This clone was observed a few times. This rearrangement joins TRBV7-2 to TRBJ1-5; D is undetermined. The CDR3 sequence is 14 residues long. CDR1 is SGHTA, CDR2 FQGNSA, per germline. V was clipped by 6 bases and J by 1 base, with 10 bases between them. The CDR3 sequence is CASRSQGSNQPQHF. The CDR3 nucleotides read TGTGCCAGCAGATCACAAGGGAGCAATCAGCCCCAGCATTTT.

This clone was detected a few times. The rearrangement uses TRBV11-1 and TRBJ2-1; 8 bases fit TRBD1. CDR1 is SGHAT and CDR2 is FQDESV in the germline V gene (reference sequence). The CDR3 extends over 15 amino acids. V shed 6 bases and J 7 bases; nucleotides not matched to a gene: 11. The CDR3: CASSTPRGPGNEQFF. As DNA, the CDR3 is TGTGCCAGCAGTACCCCCAGGGGGCCGGGTAATGAGCAGTTCTTC.

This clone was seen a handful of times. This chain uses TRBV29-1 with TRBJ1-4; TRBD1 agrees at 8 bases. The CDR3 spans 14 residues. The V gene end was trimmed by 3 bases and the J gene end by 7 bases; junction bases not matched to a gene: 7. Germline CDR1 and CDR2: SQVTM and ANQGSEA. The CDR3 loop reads CSVDAGGGVEKLFF. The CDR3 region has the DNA TGCAGCGTTGATGCAGGGGGCGGTGTTGAAAAACTGTTTTTT.

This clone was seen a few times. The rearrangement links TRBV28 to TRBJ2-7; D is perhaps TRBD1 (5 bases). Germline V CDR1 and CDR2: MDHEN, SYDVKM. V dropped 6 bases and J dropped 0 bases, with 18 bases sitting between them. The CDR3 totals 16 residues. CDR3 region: CASSPIQVYSSYEQYF. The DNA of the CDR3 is TGTGCCAGCAGCCCAATACAGGTCTACAGCTCCTACGAGCAGTACTTC.

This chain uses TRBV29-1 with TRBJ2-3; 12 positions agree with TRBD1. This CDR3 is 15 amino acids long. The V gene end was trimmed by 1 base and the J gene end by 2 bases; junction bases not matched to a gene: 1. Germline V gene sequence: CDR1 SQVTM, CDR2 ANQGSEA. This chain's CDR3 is CSVEGDRGPTDTQYF. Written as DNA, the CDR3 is TGCAGCGTTGAAGGGGACAGGGGGCCCACAGATACGCAGTATTTT.

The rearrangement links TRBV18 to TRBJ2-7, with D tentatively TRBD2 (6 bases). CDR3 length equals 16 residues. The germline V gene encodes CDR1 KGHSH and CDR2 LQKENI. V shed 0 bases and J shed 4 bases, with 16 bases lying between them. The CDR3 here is CASSPPRAGMVYEQYF. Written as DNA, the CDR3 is TGTGCCAGCTCACCACCGAGAGCGGGTATGGTGTACGAGCAGTACTTC.

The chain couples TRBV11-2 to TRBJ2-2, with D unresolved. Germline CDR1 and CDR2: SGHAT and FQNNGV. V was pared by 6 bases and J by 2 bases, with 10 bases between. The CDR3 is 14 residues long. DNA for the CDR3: TGTGCCAGCAGACAAGACGCTAACACCGGGGAGCTGTTTTTT. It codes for CASRQDANTGELFF.

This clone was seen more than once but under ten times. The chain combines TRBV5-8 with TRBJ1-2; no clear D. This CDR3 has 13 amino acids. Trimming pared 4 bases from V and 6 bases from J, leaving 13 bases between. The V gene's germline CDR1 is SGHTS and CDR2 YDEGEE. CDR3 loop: CASSGGRFNGYTF. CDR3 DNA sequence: TGTGCCAGCAGCGGAGGCAGGTTTAATGGCTACACCTTC.

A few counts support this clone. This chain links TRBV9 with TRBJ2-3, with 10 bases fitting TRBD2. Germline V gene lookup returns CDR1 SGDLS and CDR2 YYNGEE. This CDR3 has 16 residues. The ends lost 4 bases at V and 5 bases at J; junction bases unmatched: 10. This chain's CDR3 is CASSLAGGPPGDTQYF. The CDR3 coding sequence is TGTGCCAGCAGCTTAGCGGGGGGCCCGCCGGGAGATACGCAGTATTTT.

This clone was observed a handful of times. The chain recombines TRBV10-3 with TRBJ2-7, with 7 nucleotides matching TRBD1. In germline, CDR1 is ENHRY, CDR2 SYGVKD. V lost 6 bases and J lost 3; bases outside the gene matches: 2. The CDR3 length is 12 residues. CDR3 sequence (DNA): TGTGCCATCAGGACAGGGAGCTACGAGCAGTACTTC. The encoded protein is CAIRTGSYEQYF.

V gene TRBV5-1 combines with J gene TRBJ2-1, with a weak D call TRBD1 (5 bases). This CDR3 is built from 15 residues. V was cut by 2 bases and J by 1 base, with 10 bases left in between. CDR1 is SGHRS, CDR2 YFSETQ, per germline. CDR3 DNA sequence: TGCGCCAGCAGCTTAAAATCAGGGTCCTACAATGAGCAGTTCTTC. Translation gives CASSLKSGSYNEQFF.

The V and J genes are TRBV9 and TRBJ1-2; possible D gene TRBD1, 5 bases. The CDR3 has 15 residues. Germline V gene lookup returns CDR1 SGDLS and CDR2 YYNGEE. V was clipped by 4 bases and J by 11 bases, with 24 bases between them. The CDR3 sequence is CASSSSDGSVGGYTF. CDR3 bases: TGTGCCAGCAGCTCCTCGGACGGGAGCGTGGGGGGGTACACCTTC.

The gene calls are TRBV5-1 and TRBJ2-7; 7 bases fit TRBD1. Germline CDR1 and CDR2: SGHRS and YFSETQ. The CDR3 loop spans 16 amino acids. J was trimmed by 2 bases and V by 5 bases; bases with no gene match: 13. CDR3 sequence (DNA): TGCGCCAGCAGTCCGGTACGACAGGGTCGGGCCTACGAGCAGTACTTC. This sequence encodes CASSPVRQGRAYEQYF.

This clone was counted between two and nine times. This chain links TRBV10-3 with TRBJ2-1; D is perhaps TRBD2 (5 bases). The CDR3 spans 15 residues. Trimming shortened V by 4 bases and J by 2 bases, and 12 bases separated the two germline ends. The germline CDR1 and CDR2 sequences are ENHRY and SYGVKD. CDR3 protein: CAISVEVGAYNEQFF. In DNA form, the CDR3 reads TGTGCCATCAGTGTGGAGGTTGGGGCCTACAATGAGCAGTTCTTC.

The CDR3 protein is CASSTQQGRGQETQYF. In nucleotides, the CDR3 is TGTGCCAGCTCAACCCAACAGGGCCGTGGCCAAGAGACCCAGTACTTC. The J gene is TRBJ2-5, the V gene TRBV18; tentatively, D is TRBD1 (6 bases). The CDR3 is 16 amino acids. Trimming removed 5 bases from V and 1 base from J, with 17 bases in between. CDR1 and CDR2 from the germline V gene are KGHSH and LQKENI.

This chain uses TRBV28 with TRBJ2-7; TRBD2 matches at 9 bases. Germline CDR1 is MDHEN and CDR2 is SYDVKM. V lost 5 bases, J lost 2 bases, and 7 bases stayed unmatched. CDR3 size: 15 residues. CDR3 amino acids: CASSPSAGGAYEQYF. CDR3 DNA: TGTGCCAGCAGTCCATCAGCGGGGGGTGCCTACGAGCAGTACTTC.

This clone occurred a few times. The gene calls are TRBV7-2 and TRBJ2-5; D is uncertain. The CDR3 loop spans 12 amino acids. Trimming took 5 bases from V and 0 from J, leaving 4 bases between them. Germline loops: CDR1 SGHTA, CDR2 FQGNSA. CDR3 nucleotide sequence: TGTGCCAGCAGCCGCTACCAAGAGACCCAGTACTTC. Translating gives CASSRYQETQYF.

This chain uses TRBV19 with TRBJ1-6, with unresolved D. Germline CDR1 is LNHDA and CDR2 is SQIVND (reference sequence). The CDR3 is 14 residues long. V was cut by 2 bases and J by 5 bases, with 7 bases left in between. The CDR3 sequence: CASSISGDNSPLHF. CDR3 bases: TGTGCCAGTAGTATATCCGGGGATAATTCACCCCTCCACTTT.

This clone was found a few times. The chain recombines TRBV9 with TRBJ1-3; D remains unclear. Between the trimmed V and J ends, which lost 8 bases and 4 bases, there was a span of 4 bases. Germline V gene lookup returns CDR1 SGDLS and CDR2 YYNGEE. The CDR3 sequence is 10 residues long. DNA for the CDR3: TGTGCCAGACAGGGAAACACCATATATTTT. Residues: CARQGNTIYF.

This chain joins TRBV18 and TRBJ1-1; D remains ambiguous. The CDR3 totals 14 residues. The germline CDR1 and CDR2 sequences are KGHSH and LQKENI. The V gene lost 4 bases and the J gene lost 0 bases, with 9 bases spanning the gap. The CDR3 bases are TGTGCCAGCTCACTCACAGATTTGAACACTGAAGCTTTCTTT. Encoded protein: CASSLTDLNTEAFF. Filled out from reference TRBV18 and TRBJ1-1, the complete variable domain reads NAGVMQNPRHLVRRRGQEARLRCSPMKGHSHVYWYRQLPEEGLKFMVYLQKENIIDESGMPKERFSAEFPKEGPSILRIQQVVRGDSAAYFCASSLTDLNTEAFFGQGTRLTVV.

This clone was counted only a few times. The CDR3 DNA is TGCGCCAGCAGCTTGGAAGGCCCAGGTACCTCCTATAATTCACCCCTCCACTTT. Translated, it gives CASSLEGPGTSYNSPLHF. The chain recombines TRBV5-1 with TRBJ1-6; the D is unclear. Trimming pared 0 bases from V and 0 bases from J, leaving 13 bases between. Germline V gives CDR1 SGHRS, CDR2 YFSETQ. The CDR3 runs to 18 residues.